A selection of T cell receptor beta chains follows, all from one sample in a study of response to subunit inactivated influenza vaccine. TCRdb recomputed calls from the RT-PCR reads with MiXCR, one row per CDR3 protein. Found here are hundreds of thousands of distinct CDR3 sequences, around 15% of them singletons; the top ten hold less than 8.5%. This sample comprised PBMCs from blood, obtained 14 to 15 days before vaccination. The receptors here all came from a man in his fifties who received an inactivated influenza vaccine. Both conserved end residues are part of each CDR3. Fields, in order: J gene, clone size, V gene, D gene, CDR3 protein, CDR3 DNA. The D gene is left open where the match is weak. A row's size may be missing; if present it is once, few, many or a size class.

>TRBJ2-5|many|TRBV5-6|-
CASSLSHQETQYF
TGTGCCAGCAGCTTGAGTCACCAAGAGACCCAGTACTTC
>TRBJ1-1|few|TRBV29-1|TRBD1
CSVAPGQGEAFF
TGCAGCGTTGCCCCCGGACAGGGTGAAGCTTTCTTT
>TRBJ1-5|few|TRBV5-6|-
CASSYRAQNQPQHF
TGTGCCAGCAGCTACCGGGCGCAAAATCAGCCCCAGCATTTT
>TRBJ2-1|-|TRBV11-2|TRBD1
CASSLVPPRTGSYNEQFF
TGTGCCAGCAGCTTAGTTCCACCGCGGACAGGATCCTACAATGAGCAGTTCTTC
>TRBJ2-1|few|TRBV20-1|-
CSASRGGSLNEQFF
TGCAGTGCTAGCCGTGGGGGGTCCCTAAATGAGCAGTTCTTC
>TRBJ1-1|-|TRBV5-5|TRBD1
CASSSTGGSTEAFF
TGTGCCAGCAGCAGCACAGGGGGCAGCACTGAAGCTTTCTTT
>TRBJ2-1|-|TRBV24-1|TRBD1
CATSGTGIYEQFF
TGTGCCACCTCCGGGACAGGGATTTATGAGCAGTTCTTC
>TRBJ2-2|few|TRBV2|-
CASSKEGPNTGELFF
TGTGCCAGCAGTAAGGAGGGACCGAACACCGGGGAGCTGTTTTTT
>TRBJ2-7|many|TRBV7-2|-
CASSWTPGLPMYEQYF
TGTGCCAGCAGCTGGACCCCGGGACTCCCTATGTACGAGCAGTACTTC
>TRBJ2-7|-|TRBV20-1|-
CSARDTASSYEQYF
TGCAGTGCTAGAGACACTGCGAGCTCCTACGAGCAGTACTTC
>TRBJ2-1|many|TRBV10-2|TRBD2
CASRRDYTYNEQFF
TGCGCCAGCAGAAGGGACTACACCTACAATGAGCAGTTCTTC
>TRBJ2-1|once|TRBV5-1|TRBD1
CASSERTGNIYNEQFF
TGCGCCAGCAGCGAAAGGACAGGAAACATCTACAATGAGCAGTTCTTC
>TRBJ2-7|few|TRBV6-5|-
CASSSRTAPYEQYF
TGTGCCAGCAGTTCCCGGACAGCCCCCTACGAGCAGTACTTC
>TRBJ1-1|many|TRBV29-1|-
CSVEVKGVEVTEAFF
TGCAGCGTTGAAGTTAAAGGGGTCGAAGTCACTGAAGCTTTCTTT
>TRBJ1-5|many|TRBV3-1|TRBD1
CASSQTTGAQPQHF
TGTGCCAGCAGCCAAACCACAGGGGCTCAGCCCCAGCATTTT
>TRBJ2-5|once|TRBV20-1|TRBD1
CSASWTGQETQYF
TGCAGTGCTAGCTGGACAGGCCAAGAGACCCAGTACTTC
>TRBJ2-1|many|TRBV12-3/TRBV12-4|-
CASSLYEEQFF
TGTGCCAGCAGTTTGTACGAAGAGCAGTTCTTC
>TRBJ2-5|once|TRBV9|TRBD1
CASSGAGQGLIQETQYF
TGTGCCAGCAGCGGCGCGGGACAGGGTCTTATCCAAGAGACCCAGTACTTC
>TRBJ2-5|few|TRBV28|TRBD1
CASSRQTGGTETQYF
TGTGCCAGCAGCAGACAAACAGGGGGTACGGAGACCCAGTACTTC
>TRBJ2-7|once|TRBV6-2/TRBV6-3|-
CASSQRHLSSYEQYF
TGTGCCAGCAGTCAAAGACACCTTTCCTCCTACGAGCAGTACTTC
>TRBJ2-5|many|TRBV7-9|-
CASSFFGGDQYF
TGTGCCAGCAGCTTTTTCGGGGGAGACCAGTACTTC
>TRBJ2-4|-|TRBV18|-
CASSPGGYQNIQYF
TGTGCCAGCTCACCAGGCGGTTACCAAAACATTCAGTACTTC
>TRBJ2-5|many|TRBV29-1|-
CSVGRGRETQYF
TGCAGCGTAGGGCGGGGCAGGGAGACCCAGTACTTC
>TRBJ2-1|few|TRBV7-8|-
CASMKSRGGGYNEQFF
TGTGCCAGCATGAAATCGCGGGGTGGGGGATACAATGAGCAGTTCTTC
>TRBJ1-3|few|TRBV30|-
CAWAGTGNTIYF
TGTGCCTGGGCGGGGACAGGAAACACCATATATTTT